This T cell receptor beta chain stems from a study of regulatory T cells in long-lasting Graves disease (dated by TCRdb to about 2021). Background on the whole study: Persistent Graves' disease was defined as antithyroid drug treatment for over 5 years with persistently positive TSH receptor autoantibodies. In the clinical cohort, patients with persistent Graves' disease had used antithyroid drugs for an average of around ten years. A total of some 33 samples were covered by TCR sequencing, comprising approximately 13 persistent and 20 newly diagnosed Graves' disease patients. The study took place in China and was registered as a clinical trial. Patients with persistent Graves' disease were compared with patients with newly diagnosed Graves' disease using TCR sequencing and RNA sequencing of peripheral blood. Beyond this particular receptor, the publication reports: Patients with persistent disease shared more public clonotypes (about 2,500) than newly diagnosed patients did (966). The small sample size was acknowledged by the authors as a limitation that may reduce accuracy. Peripheral blood alone was examined, since thyroid tissue, which constituted the primary lesion, could not be accessed. Lower TCR Shannon entropy and fewer highly expanded clones were observed in persistent Graves' disease patients than in newly diagnosed patients, which suggested clonal expansion. TRBV28, TRBJ1-2 and TRBJ2-5 were preferentially used in persistent disease, while TRBV20-1 and TRBJ2-1 were favored in newly diagnosed disease. Only the TCR beta chain was sequenced and analyzed.

Comment on this clonotype: Its antigen has not been determined. Per-nucleotide qualities are absent, and no much larger clonotype sits a single base away.

The time point label, as the study defines it: persistent/refractory GD, antithyroid drugs over 5 years with positive TRAb. For both TCR sequencing and RNA sequencing, RNA was extracted from PBMCs using TRIzol. Graves' disease was diagnosed according to American Thyroid Association guidelines. Recruitment of patients was carried out at an endocrinology department in Xi'an, China. Each patient gave roughly 8.4 milliliters of peripheral blood, collected in an EDTA anticoagulant tube. Ficoll Paque Plus density gradient separation was used to isolate PBMCs, and no further T cell sorting was done. An Agilent 2100 Bioanalyzer and agarose gel were used to assess RNA quality, and a NanoDrop 2000 was used to measure RNA concentration. From the germline V gene (reference sequence), CDR1 is GTSNPN and CDR2 is SVGIG. The CDR3 covers 14 residues, taking in both the cysteine and the phenylalanine. Solely the CDR3 DNA is kept, with 42 bases framed from the first base. Between the V and J ends, shortened by 4 bases and 4 bases respectively, the junction contains 16 bases.

Receptor libraries were prepared by multiplex PCR. Sequenced on an Illumina HiSeq 4000. iRepertoire HTBI primers and Arm-PCR amplification of CDR3 regions were used to construct TCR beta libraries. Before sequencing, the PCR products underwent gel purification. On the study's bioinformatics: Gene usage analysis of CDR3 amino acid clonotypes relied on the roughly 60 TRBV and 13 to 15 TRBJ segments identified across samples. COPE and FqMerger were used to merge filtered high-quality paired reads into contigs. Contigs were aligned with BLAST to IMGT TRBV, TRBD and TRBJ reference genes, and CDR3 was defined per IMGT. Any clonotype with a frequency above 0.1% was counted as a highly expanded clone. Shannon entropy served as the measure of repertoire diversity, while the Gini coefficient captured V-J evenness. Clonotypes shared by more than one individual were considered public. Starting from the raw public reads, TCRdb applied fastp trimming at Q25, assembled clones with MiXCR and retained in-frame beta chains. Identical CDR3 proteins give one entry, which carries the most common genes and DNA. The V and J calls here are based on TCRdb, not the publication. Present in this sample are hundreds of thousands of distinct CDR3 sequences, about a fifth of which were seen just once. The ten largest clones represent 7.8% of the sample.

The TCR originated in a female donor with Graves disease. The sample in question was peripheral blood mononuclear cells (PBMCs), obtained when the disease was refractory, from a patient treated with antithyroid drugs. The sequence joins TRBV30 to TRBJ1-1; no D gene can be assigned with confidence. The CDR3 reads as follows: CAWIKRRFGTEAFF. The sequenced DNA: TGTGCCTGGATCAAAAGACGGTTCGGCACTGAAGCTTTCTTT. This CDR3, with the reference TRBV30 and TRBJ1-1 proteins standing in past its ends, gives the full variable domain SQTIHQWPATLVQPVGSPLSLECTVEGTSNPNLYWYRQAAGRGLQLLFYSVGIGQISSEVPQNLSASRPQDRQFILSSKKLLLSDSGFYLCAWIKRRFGTEAFFGQGTRLTVV.